A selection of T cell receptor beta chains follows, all from one sample in a study of regulatory T cells in long-lasting Graves disease. MiXCR was run by TCRdb on the multiplex PCR reads, yielding one entry per CDR3 protein. Of about 660,000 distinct CDR3 sequences in the sample, around 32% were seen once. The sample consisted of peripheral blood mononuclear cells (PBMCs), taken when the disease was refractory, from a patient treated with antithyroid drugs. The receptors come from a female donor with Graves disease. The CDR3 runs from the conserved cysteine through the conserved F or W. Fields, in order: V gene, clone size, CDR3 length, J gene, D gene, CDR3 protein, CDR3 DNA. The D gene is left open where the match is weak. Some rows mark clone size as missing; the rest say once, few, many or name a class of expanded clone.

TRBV14	few	13	TRBJ1-2	.	CASSPGHLYGYTF	TGTGCCAGCAGCCCTGGGCACCTCTATGGCTACACCTTC
TRBV11-2	.	15	TRBJ1-4	.	CASSFRQTPNEKLFF	TGTGCCAGCAGCTTCAGACAAACCCCTAATGAAAAACTGTTTTTT
TRBV27	.	16	TRBJ2-2	.	CASSLTAGTPTGELFF	TGTGCCAGCAGTTTAACAGCCGGGACACCCACCGGGGAGCTGTTTTTT
TRBV12-3/TRBV12-4	few	12	TRBJ1-1	.	CASSYGAEEAFF	TGTGCCAGCAGTTACGGGGCAGAAGAAGCTTTCTTT
TRBV27	few	15	TRBJ1-2	.	CASSGVSRVKDGYTF	TGTGCCAGCAGTGGCGTATCCAGGGTTAAGGATGGCTACACCTTC
TRBV6-4	.	14	TRBJ1-1	.	CASSDRQPNTEAFF	TGTGCCAGCAGCGATAGACAGCCGAACACTGAAGCTTTCTTT
TRBV28	many	16	TRBJ1-2	.	CASSLGGLSLPYGYTF	TGTGCCAGCAGCCTAGGGGGTCTCAGCCTCCCCTATGGCTACACCTTC
TRBV11-2	many	13	TRBJ2-7	.	CASTPRGPYEQYF	TGTGCTTCCACACCACGGGGGCCCTACGAGCAGTACTTC
TRBV29-1	.	12	TRBJ2-7	TRBD1	CSVTGTVYEQYF	TGCAGCGTCACCGGGACAGTCTACGAGCAGTACTTC
TRBV7-3	many	15	TRBJ2-2	.	CASSLLPRGNGELFF	TGTGCCAGCAGCTTATTGCCCCGAGGTAACGGGGAGCTGTTTTTT
TRBV2	many	11	TRBJ1-4	.	CASGRSEKLFF	TGTGCCAGCGGTAGATCTGAAAAACTGTTTTTT
TRBV29-1	few	13	TRBJ2-5	TRBD2	CSVDGGGRETQYF	TGCAGCGTTGATGGGGGAGGGCGAGAGACCCAGTACTTC
TRBV7-3	.	14	TRBJ1-2	.	CASSLTNSVYGYTF	TGTGCCAGCAGCTTAACTAACTCGGTCTATGGCTACACCTTC
TRBV29-1	.	14	TRBJ1-5	TRBD1	CSVWTGRDNQPQHF	TGCAGCGTTTGGACAGGGAGGGACAATCAGCCCCAGCATTTT
TRBV7-2	few	15	TRBJ2-7	.	CASSPPTRRGYEQYF	TGTGCCAGCAGCCCTCCAACTAGGAGGGGCTACGAGCAGTACTTC
TRBV7-9	few	15	TRBJ1-2	.	CASSFERRSNYGYTF	TGTGCCAGCAGCTTTGAAAGGAGGTCCAACTATGGCTACACCTTC
TRBV14	.	13	TRBJ2-7	.	CASSQDLNREQYF	TGTGCCAGCAGCCAAGATTTAAATCGCGAGCAGTACTTC
TRBV6-5	few	18	TRBJ2-7	TRBD2	CASSYDPRTSGISYEQYF	TGTGCCAGCAGTTACGACCCTCGGACTAGCGGGATCTCCTACGAGCAGTACTTC
TRBV19	.	11	TRBJ1-2	.	CASNAGNGYTF	TGTGCCAGTAATGCAGGGAACGGCTACACCTTC
TRBV6-1	.	19	TRBJ2-5	.	CASSGRPTSAHSRQETQYF	TGTGCCAGCAGTGGACGGCCCACCAGCGCCCACTCCCGCCAAGAGACCCAGTACTTC
TRBV5-1	few	14	TRBJ2-7	.	CASSYQTGSYEQYF	TGCGCCAGCAGTTACCAAACGGGGTCCTACGAGCAGTACTTC
TRBV7-2	.	15	TRBJ1-2	.	CASSLDFGAPYGYTF	TGTGCCAGCAGCTTAGATTTCGGGGCCCCCTATGGCTACACCTTC
TRBV3-1	few	13	TRBJ1-2	TRBD1	CASGTGENYGYTF	TGTGCCAGCGGGACAGGGGAGAACTATGGCTACACCTTC
TRBV19	few	15	TRBJ1-2	.	CASSPVGGRNYGYTF	TGTGCCAGTAGTCCAGTGGGTGGACGCAACTATGGCTACACCTTC
TRBV11-3	.	13	TRBJ2-2	.	CASSSGHTGELFF	TGTGCCAGCAGCTCGGGCCACACCGGGGAGCTGTTTTTT
TRBV10-3	.	13	TRBJ1-1	.	CAISESGTGEAFF	TGTGCCATCAGTGAGTCTGGTACAGGTGAAGCTTTCTTT
TRBV7-9	.	15	TRBJ1-2	TRBD1	CASSGGQGAEDGYTF	TGTGCCAGCAGTGGGGGACAGGGCGCGGAGGATGGCTACACCTTC
TRBV7-2	.	15	TRBJ2-7	.	CASSLALAVGPEQYF	TGTGCCAGCAGCTTAGCGCTGGCCGTGGGACCCGAGCAGTACTTC
TRBV27	few	15	TRBJ1-6	.	CASSFGVQVHSPLHF	TGTGCCAGCAGTTTTGGTGTACAGGTCCATTCACCCCTCCACTTT
TRBV7-9	.	16	TRBJ2-7	TRBD1	CASSTESGDRVYEQYF	TGTGCCAGCAGCACAGAATCCGGGGACAGGGTCTACGAGCAGTACTTC
TRBV5-1	.	14	TRBJ1-1	.	CASSLVSLHTEAFF	TGCGCCAGCAGCTTGGTTTCTCTCCACACTGAAGCTTTCTTT
TRBV28	once	16	TRBJ1-3	.	CASTRTPPGFGNTIYF	TGTGCCAGCACGAGGACACCACCAGGGTTTGGAAACACCATATATTTT
TRBV19	.	15	TRBJ1-1	.	CASSIKWGGASEAFF	TGTGCCAGTAGCATAAAGTGGGGGGGCGCCTCTGAAGCTTTCTTT
TRBV6-5	few	15	TRBJ2-7	TRBD2	CASSYGGSGAREQYF	TGTGCCAGCAGTTACGGAGGGAGCGGGGCCCGCGAGCAGTACTTC
TRBV10-3	.	11	TRBJ1-1	TRBD1	CAIKGQAEAFF	TGTGCCATCAAGGGACAGGCCGAAGCTTTCTTT
TRBV6-5	many	16	TRBJ2-7	TRBD1	CASSSSPGQGNYEQYF	TGTGCCAGCAGTTCCAGTCCGGGACAGGGGAACTACGAGCAGTACTTC
TRBV12-3/TRBV12-4	.	14	TRBJ2-7	TRBD1	CACRPGTGGYEQYF	TGTGCCTGCAGACCCGGGACAGGGGGCTACGAGCAGTACTTC
TRBV20-1	few	13	TRBJ1-4	.	CSARGEENEKLFF	TGCAGTGCTAGAGGCGAAGAGAATGAAAAACTGTTTTTT
TRBV15	many	16	TRBJ1-5	TRBD1	CATSRTTGEWVQPQHF	TGTGCCACCAGCAGAACCACAGGGGAATGGGTTCAGCCCCAGCATTTT
TRBV15	.	14	TRBJ1-1	.	CATSRDTAYTEAFF	TGTGCCACCAGCAGGGACACCGCATACACTGAAGCTTTCTTT
TRBV7-9	.	15	TRBJ2-5	.	CASSLGGFGQETQYF	TGTGCCAGCAGCTTAGGGGGATTCGGCCAAGAGACCCAGTACTTC
TRBV27	many	15	TRBJ2-2	TRBD2	CASSYTSGGTGELFF	TGTGCCAGCAGTTATACTAGCGGGGGGACCGGGGAGCTGTTTTTT
TRBV19	.	16	TRBJ2-6	TRBD2	CASMPSGISGANVLTF	TGTGCCAGTATGCCTAGCGGGATCTCTGGGGCCAACGTCCTGACTTTC
TRBV12-3/TRBV12-4	many	14	TRBJ1-1	.	CASSPHEGRTEAFF	TGTGCCAGCAGTCCCCATGAAGGGAGGACTGAAGCTTTCTTT
TRBV9	.	14	TRBJ2-5	.	CASSVGISWETQYF	TGTGCCAGCAGCGTCGGGATTAGTTGGGAGACCCAGTACTTC
TRBV28	many	16	TRBJ1-1	.	CASSSTGPNMNTEAFF	TGTGCCAGCAGCTCTACGGGACCTAACATGAACACTGAAGCTTTCTTT
TRBV5-1	.	14	TRBJ2-4	.	CASSLDAAKNIQYF	TGCGCCAGCAGCTTGGACGCTGCCAAAAACATTCAGTACTTC
TRBV20-1	.	16	TRBJ2-3	.	CSARYSFRASTDTQYF	TGCAGTGCTAGATATTCGTTTCGGGCTAGCACAGATACGCAGTATTTT
TRBV28	many	16	TRBJ2-7	.	CASSSPGQISSYEQYF	TGTGCCAGCAGTTCTCCCGGACAGATTAGCTCCTACGAGCAGTACTTC
TRBV29-1	.	14	TRBJ1-1	.	CSVVLRGAYTEAFF	TGCAGCGTTGTTTTACGGGGGGCTTACACTGAAGCTTTCTTT
TRBV28	.	12	TRBJ1-2	TRBD1	CATSQGTYGYTF	TGTGCCACCTCACAGGGGACCTATGGCTACACCTTC
TRBV2	many	13	TRBJ1-2	.	CASSARDNYGYTF	TGTGCCAGCAGTGCACGGGATAACTATGGCTACACCTTC
TRBV12-3/TRBV12-4	few	14	TRBJ2-7	.	CASSPSRDHYEQYF	TGTGCCAGCAGTCCCAGTAGGGATCACTACGAGCAGTACTTC
TRBV29-1	few	22	TRBJ2-7	TRBD1	CSVEDRSGSRTGQLQSSYEQYF	TGCAGCGTTGAAGATCGGTCCGGATCTAGGACAGGCCAGCTCCAAAGCTCCTACGAGCAGTACTTC
TRBV20-1	few	15	TRBJ1-2	.	CSARDPVSPLYGYTF	TGCAGTGCTAGAGATCCAGTATCCCCCCTCTATGGCTACACCTTC
TRBV20-1	.	15	TRBJ2-7	TRBD2	CSAREGLAISYEQYF	TGCAGTGCTAGAGAGGGACTAGCGATCTCCTACGAGCAGTACTTC